The next 26 T cell receptor beta chains were all read from a single sample in a study of OX40 agonist ivuxolimab in advanced cancers. TCRdb's copy holds only in-frame clones and misses some; the assay was immunoSEQ multiplex PCR. This repertoire shows some 83,000 clones, roughly 93% found once; its top ten account for about 6.4%. The material sequenced was CD4+ or CD8+ T cells sorted from blood, taken in a trial of the OX40 agonist ivuxolimab. The receptors originated from an adult with an advanced solid tumor such as melanoma, head and neck, liver or kidney cancer.

This clone was detected only a few times. This sequence joins TRBV19 and TRBJ1-6; no clear D. The V end lost 5 bases, the J end lost 9 bases, and 14 bases lay between the germline ends. The germline CDR1 and CDR2 sequences are LNHDA and SQIVND (reference sequence). CDR3 length: 14 amino acids. The CDR3 coding sequence is TGTGCCAGTAGTTCGTGGGGATACTCTTCACCCCTCCACTTT. Translated, it gives CASSSWGYSSPLHF.

A word on this clone: Other DNA sequences in the sample encode the same CDR3. V gene TRBV9 combines with J gene TRBJ2-1; tentatively, D is TRBD2 (5 bases). V was pared by 3 bases and J by 7 bases, with 8 bases between. CDR3 length equals 12 residues. CDR1 is SGDLS and CDR2 is YYNGEE in the germline V gene. CDR3 in amino acids: CASSATGNEQFF. In DNA, the CDR3 is TGTGCCAGCAGCGCAACGGGGAATGAGCAGTTCTTC. The variable domain in full, completed from reference TRBV9 and TRBJ2-1, reads DSGVTQTPKHLITATGQRVTLRCSPRSGDLSVYWYQQSLDQGLQFLIQYYNGEERAKGNILERFSAQQFPDLHSELNLSSLELGDSALYFCASSATGNEQFFGPGTRLTVL.

This sequence joins TRBV7-9 and TRBJ2-1, with D possibly TRBD1 on 6 matching bases. Germline V gives CDR1 SEHNR, CDR2 FQNEAQ (reference sequence). CDR3 length: 14 amino acids. V was trimmed by 4 bases and J by 8 bases, leaving 15 bases between them. In DNA form, the CDR3 reads TGTGCCAGCAGCTCGTACAGGGAAGGGGATGAGCAGTTCTTC. Encoded protein: CASSSYREGDEQFF.

In this sample, this clone turned up many times. The chain employs TRBV27 and TRBJ1-1; a possible D gene is TRBD1 (5 bases). CDR3 length equals 15 residues. The germline gives CDR1 MNHEY, CDR2 SMNVEV (reference sequence). With 6 bases removed from V and 1 base from J, the gap between germline ends came to 15 bases. CDR3 protein: CASSPGRETNTEAFF. In DNA, the CDR3 is TGTGCCAGCAGCCCGGGACGAGAAACGAACACTGAAGCTTTCTTT.

Here the CDR3 DNA reads TGTGCCAGCAGTTTCCCACCCAATGAGCAGTTCTTC. Amino acids: CASSFPPNEQFF. The J gene is TRBJ2-1, the V gene TRBV27; D call uncertain. V lost 3 bases and J 6 bases, leaving 6 bases between the germline ends. The CDR3 totals 12 residues. The V gene's germline CDR1 is MNHEY and CDR2 SMNVEV (reference sequence).

The rearrangement uses TRBV13 and TRBJ2-3; D is ambiguous. The germline gives CDR1 PRHDT, CDR2 FYEKMQ (reference sequence). The CDR3 runs 12 residues. Trimming pared 1 base from V and 4 bases from J, leaving 3 bases between. The DNA for the CDR3 is TGTGCCAGCAGCTTAGAGGCAGATACGCAGTATTTT. Translation: CASSLEADTQYF. The full variable domain, with the rest looked up from reference TRBV13 and TRBJ2-3, is AAGVIQSPRHLIKEKRETATLKCYPIPRHDTVYWYQQGPGQDPQFLISFYEKMQSDKGSIPDRFSAQQFSDYHSELNMSSLELGDSALYFCASSLEADTQYFGPGTRLTVL.

This chain uses TRBV28 with TRBJ2-5; D is undetermined. With 6 bases removed from V and 0 bases from J, the gap between germline ends came to 17 bases. This CDR3 comprises 16 residues. Germline values: CDR1 MDHEN, CDR2 SYDVKM. The CDR3 region has the DNA TGTGCCAGCAGCTTAGAGGTCAAGATGTACCAAGAGACCCAGTACTTC. Translating it yields CASSLEVKMYQETQYF.

This clone was detected a few times. The gene calls are TRBV10-3 and TRBJ1-2, with TRBD1 as a possible D gene (5 bases). The CDR3 totals 13 residues. Between the trimmed V and J ends, which lost 6 bases and 8 bases, there was a span of 16 bases. The V gene's germline CDR1 is ENHRY and CDR2 SYGVKD. DNA for the CDR3: TGTGCCATCAGCGTGACCTGGGGGGTCGGCTACACCTTC. Translating gives CAISVTWGVGYTF.

This chain uses TRBV7-6 with TRBJ1-1, with 7 bases matching TRBD1. The junction had 7 bases not matched to a gene; V was cut back by 5 bases and J by 1 base. Per germline, CDR1 SGHVS and CDR2 FNYEAQ. This CDR3 region has 15 residues. This CDR3 is CASSPEGAQNTEAFF. The CDR3 DNA reads TGTGCCAGCAGCCCAGAGGGGGCGCAGAACACTGAAGCTTTCTTT.

This clone was seen more than once but under ten times. V usage is TRBV15 and J usage is TRBJ1-5; D not resolved. The V end lost 3 bases, the J end lost 0 bases, and 9 bases lay between the germline ends. Germline-derived CDR1 and CDR2 are LNHNV and YYDKDF (reference sequence). The CDR3 sequence is 15 residues long. The CDR3 here is CATSSDLYSNQPQHF. DNA of the CDR3: TGTGCCACCAGCAGCGATCTATATAGCAATCAGCCCCAGCATTTT.

The chain has TRBV7-8 and TRBJ1-5, with 7 bases aligning to TRBD1. CDR1 is SGHVS and CDR2 is FQNEAQ in the germline V gene. V lost 8 bases to trimming and J lost 5 bases; unmatched junction nucleotides: 15. The CDR3 is 16 residues long. This CDR3 reads CASAASNRGDYQPQHF. CDR3 bases: TGTGCCAGCGCTGCCTCCAACAGGGGCGACTATCAGCCCCAGCATTTT.

This chain joins TRBV5-5 and TRBJ2-7; D possibly corresponds to TRBD1 (6 bases). Deletions cut 5 bases from V and 3 bases from J, with 12 bases between. The CDR3 sequence is 13 residues long. From germline, CDR1 is SGHKS and CDR2 YYEKEE (reference sequence). This chain's CDR3 is CASSINRVYEQYF. The DNA for the CDR3 is TGTGCCAGCAGTATAAACAGGGTCTACGAGCAGTACTTC.

The chain combines TRBV25-1 with TRBJ1-2; D perhaps matches TRBD1 (5 bases). The CDR3 totals 12 residues. V lost 8 bases, J lost 3 bases, and 10 bases lay in between. The germline V gene encodes CDR1 MGHDK and CDR2 SYGVNS. The CDR3 bases are TGTGCCAGCTCCCAGGGCGACTATGGCTACACCTTC. Protein: CASSQGDYGYTF.

The gene calls are TRBV18 and TRBJ2-2, with a possible D match to TRBD1 (5 bases). V shed 3 bases and J shed 6 bases, with 17 bases lying between them. This CDR3 contains 16 residues. Germline CDR1 is KGHSH and CDR2 is LQKENI. CDR3: CASSPFKWEGAGELFF. CDR3 nucleotide sequence: TGTGCCAGCTCACCCTTTAAATGGGAAGGGGCCGGGGAGCTGTTTTTT.

The chain links TRBV7-9 to TRBJ2-7; TRBD2 matches at 11 bases. V lost 5 bases to trimming and J lost 2 bases; unmatched junction nucleotides: 8. The CDR3 contains 16 residues. In germline, CDR1 is SEHNR, CDR2 FQNEAQ (reference sequence). The CDR3 is CASSLGTSGPTYEQYF. CDR3 DNA: TGTGCCAGCAGCCTCGGGACTAGCGGTCCAACCTACGAGCAGTACTTC.

The chain uses TRBV12-5 and TRBJ2-7; D gene uncertain. The germline V and J ends were trimmed by 3 bases and 5 bases, with 20 bases remaining between them. Germline values: CDR1 LGHNT, CDR2 FRNRAP. This CDR3 region has 16 residues. CDR3 in DNA: TGTGCTAGTGGTTTCAGCACAGACTCCTTCCTCCACGAGCAGTACTTC. Translation gives CASGFSTDSFLHEQYF.

V and J are TRBV29-1 and TRBJ2-1; 8 nucleotides agree with TRBD1. Germline-derived CDR1 and CDR2 are SQVTM and ANQGSEA. The CDR3 is 17 amino acids. The V gene end was trimmed by 4 bases and the J gene end by 2 bases; junction bases not matched to a gene: 13. Here the CDR3 DNA reads TGCAGCGTTGGGGGCTTGACAGGGGCAGGGGCCTACAATGAGCAGTTCTTC. It codes for CSVGGLTGAGAYNEQFF.

The chain employs TRBV27 and TRBJ2-1, with D possibly matching TRBD2 (7 bases). The CDR3 loop spans 14 amino acids. Per the germline V gene, CDR1 is MNHEY and CDR2 is SMNVEV (reference sequence). The V and J ends lost 8 bases and 2 bases respectively, with 13 bases between them. CDR3 protein: CASALGGAYNEQFF. The CDR3 nucleotides read TGTGCCAGCGCCTTAGGGGGGGCCTACAATGAGCAGTTCTTC.

This chain uses TRBV6-1 with TRBJ1-1; the D gene is possibly TRBD1 (5 bases). The V end was cut by 2 bases, the J end by 1 base, with 17 bases between. The germline V gene has CDR1 MNHNS and CDR2 SASEGT. CDR3 length: 17 residues. The CDR3 DNA reads as TGTGCCAGCAGTGAACACGGCTTGGGACCGCCGAACACTGAAGCTTTCTTT. Translation: CASSEHGLGPPNTEAFF.

The chain links TRBV10-2 to TRBJ1-1, with a possible D match to TRBD1 (6 bases). V gave up 3 bases and J gave up 7 bases, with 12 bases separating them. The germline V gene has CDR1 WSHSY and CDR2 SAAADI. CDR3 length equals 13 residues. CDR3 nucleotides: TGCGCCAGCAGTGAATCGGGGGCAGTTGAAGCTTTCTTT. Its translation is CASSESGAVEAFF.

The chain links TRBV27 to TRBJ1-2; D gene uncertain. Trimming stripped 6 bases from V and 5 bases from J, with 19 bases between. The CDR3 loop spans 15 amino acids. Germline CDR1 and CDR2: MNHEY and SMNVEV (reference sequence). The CDR3 DNA reads TGTGCCAGCAGCCCGCCAGGAGCCCCCTTATATGGCTACACCTTC. It is translated as CASSPPGAPLYGYTF.

The chain employs TRBV27 and TRBJ2-7, with TRBD2 matching 8 bases. The CDR3 loop spans 16 amino acids. Trimming took 2 bases from V and 6 from J; bases not matched to a gene: 12. Per germline, CDR1 MNHEY and CDR2 SMNVEV (reference sequence). CDR3 loop: CASSLVAGGAMFEQYF. CDR3 nucleotides: TGTGCCAGCAGTTTAGTTGCGGGGGGAGCTATGTTCGAGCAGTACTTC.

The chain joins TRBV5-1 to TRBJ2-1; TRBD2 is a possible D gene (5 bases). V was trimmed by 4 bases and J by 10 bases, leaving 12 bases between them. CDR1 and CDR2 (germline): SGHRS, YFSETQ. The CDR3 is made up of 12 amino acids. CDR3 protein: CASSPTTGEQFF. DNA of the CDR3: TGCGCCAGCAGCCCGACTACCGGGGAGCAGTTCTTC. The full variable domain, completed using reference TRBV5-1 and TRBJ2-1, is KAGVTQTPRYLIKTRGQQVTLSCSPISGHRSVSWYQQTPGQGLQFLFEYFSETQRNKGNFPGRFSGRQFSNSRSEMNVSTLELGDSALYLCASSPTTGEQFFGPGTRLTVL.

This clone was seen just once. This rearrangement joins TRBV11-2 to TRBJ2-7, with 7 bases lining up with TRBD1. CDR3 length: 17 amino acids. V lost 1 base, J lost 2 bases, and 11 bases stayed unmatched. CDR1 is SGHAT, CDR2 FQNNGV, per germline. The CDR3 DNA sequence: TGTGCCAGCAGCTTAGTCTTAAGGGACAGCGTCGCCTACGAGCAGTACTTC. It encodes CASSLVLRDSVAYEQYF.

This chain links TRBV5-1 with TRBJ1-1; 9 bases are shared with TRBD1. V trimming: 4 bases; J trimming: 1 base; junction bases outside the gene matches: 2. CDR3 length equals 14 residues. Per the germline V gene, CDR1 is SGHRS and CDR2 is YFSETQ. The CDR3 reads CASSTGQGNTEAFF. The CDR3, as DNA: TGCGCCAGCAGCACGGGACAGGGGAACACTGAAGCTTTCTTT.

The rearrangement links TRBV28 to TRBJ1-1, with a possible D match to TRBD1 (5 bases). CDR1 is MDHEN and CDR2 is SYDVKM in the germline V gene. CDR3 length equals 15 residues. Trimming removed 5 bases at V and 5 bases at J, with 18 bases between. The CDR3 DNA reads as TGTGCCAGCAGTAGACCATCCAGGGCGGGTACTGAAGCTTTCTTT. It is translated as CASSRPSRAGTEAFF.